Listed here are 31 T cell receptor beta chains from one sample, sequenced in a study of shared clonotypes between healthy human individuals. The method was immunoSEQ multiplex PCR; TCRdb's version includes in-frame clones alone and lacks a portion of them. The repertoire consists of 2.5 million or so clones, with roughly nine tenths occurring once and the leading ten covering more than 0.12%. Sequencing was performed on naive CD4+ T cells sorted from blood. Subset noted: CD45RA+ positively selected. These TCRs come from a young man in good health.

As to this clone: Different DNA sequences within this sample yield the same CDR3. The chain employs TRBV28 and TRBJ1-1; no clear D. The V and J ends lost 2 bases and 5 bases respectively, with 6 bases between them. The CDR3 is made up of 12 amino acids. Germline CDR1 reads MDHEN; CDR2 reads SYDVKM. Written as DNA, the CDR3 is TGTGCCAGCAGTTTACGTGAAACTGAAGCTTTCTTT. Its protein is CASSLRETEAFF.

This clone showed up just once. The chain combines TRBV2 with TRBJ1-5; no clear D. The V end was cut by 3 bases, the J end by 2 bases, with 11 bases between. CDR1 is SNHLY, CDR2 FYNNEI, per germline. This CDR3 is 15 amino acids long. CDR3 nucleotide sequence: TGTGCCAGCAGTGATGTGGGAGGTCGCAATCAGCCCCAGCATTTT. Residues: CASSDVGGRNQPQHF.

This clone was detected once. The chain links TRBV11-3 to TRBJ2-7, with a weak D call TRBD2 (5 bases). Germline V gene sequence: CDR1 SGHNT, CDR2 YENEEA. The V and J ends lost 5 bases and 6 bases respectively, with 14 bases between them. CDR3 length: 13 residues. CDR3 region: CASSADEGGEQYF. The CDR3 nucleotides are TGTGCCAGCAGCGCCGATGAGGGTGGCGAGCAGTACTTC. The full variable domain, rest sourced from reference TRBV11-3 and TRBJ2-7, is EAGVVQSPRYKIIEKKQPVAFWCNPISGHNTLYWYLQNLGQGPELLIRYENEEAVDDSQLPKDRFSAERLKGVDSTLKIQPAELGDSAVYLCASSADEGGEQYFGPGTRLTVT.

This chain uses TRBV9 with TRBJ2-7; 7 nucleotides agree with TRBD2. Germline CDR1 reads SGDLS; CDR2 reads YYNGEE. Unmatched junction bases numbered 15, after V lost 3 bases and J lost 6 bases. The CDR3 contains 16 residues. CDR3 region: CASSANPGLFFSEQYF. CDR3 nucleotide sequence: TGTGCCAGCAGCGCAAACCCGGGACTATTCTTTTCCGAGCAGTACTTC.

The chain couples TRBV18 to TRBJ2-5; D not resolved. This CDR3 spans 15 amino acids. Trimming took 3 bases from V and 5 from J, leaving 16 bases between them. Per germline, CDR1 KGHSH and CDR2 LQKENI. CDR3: CASSPTGPPGETQYF. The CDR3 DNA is TGTGCCAGCTCACCCACCGGGCCCCCCGGGGAGACCCAGTACTTC.

The CDR3 coding sequence is TGTGCCAGAAGCCTCCCGGCAGGGGGCGATAATTCACCCCTCCACTTT. Translation gives CARSLPAGGDNSPLHF. The chain recombines TRBV5-3 with TRBJ1-6; 8 bases match TRBD1. TRBV5-3 is filed as an ORF, its function uncertain. This CDR3 is 16 amino acids long. The trim removed 4 bases at V and 5 bases at J, leaving 8 bases unmatched.

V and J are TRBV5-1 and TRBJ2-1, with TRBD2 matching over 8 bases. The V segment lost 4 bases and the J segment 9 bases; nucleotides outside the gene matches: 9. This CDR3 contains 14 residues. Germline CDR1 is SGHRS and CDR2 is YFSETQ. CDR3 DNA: TGCGCCAGCAGCGCGGGACTAGGATCCTTTGAGCAGTTCTTC. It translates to CASSAGLGSFEQFF.

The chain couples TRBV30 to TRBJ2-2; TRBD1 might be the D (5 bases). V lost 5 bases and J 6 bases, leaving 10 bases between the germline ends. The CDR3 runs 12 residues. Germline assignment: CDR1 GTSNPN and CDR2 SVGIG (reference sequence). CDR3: CAWGRDPGELFF. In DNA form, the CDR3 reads TGTGCCTGGGGCAGGGATCCCGGGGAGCTGTTTTTT.

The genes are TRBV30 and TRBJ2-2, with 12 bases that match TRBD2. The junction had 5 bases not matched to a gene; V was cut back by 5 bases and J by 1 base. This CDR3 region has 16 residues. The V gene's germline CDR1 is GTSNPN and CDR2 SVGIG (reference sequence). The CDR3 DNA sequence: TGTGCCTGGGCCGCTAGCGGGAGGGGGAACACCGGGGAGCTGTTTTTT. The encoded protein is CAWAASGRGNTGELFF.

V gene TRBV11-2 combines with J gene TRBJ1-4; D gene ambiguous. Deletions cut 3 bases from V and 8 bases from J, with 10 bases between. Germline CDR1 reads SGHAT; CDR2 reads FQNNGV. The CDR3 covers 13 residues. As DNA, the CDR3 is TGTGCCAGCAGCTTTTCTGGGGTAGAAAAACTGTTTTTT. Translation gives CASSFSGVEKLFF.

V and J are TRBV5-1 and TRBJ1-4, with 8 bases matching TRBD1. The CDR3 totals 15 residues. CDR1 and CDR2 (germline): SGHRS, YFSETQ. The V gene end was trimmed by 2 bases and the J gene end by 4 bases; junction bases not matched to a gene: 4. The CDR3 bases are TGCGCCAGCAGCTTCGGGACAGGAAATAATGAAAAACTGTTTTTT. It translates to CASSFGTGNNEKLFF.

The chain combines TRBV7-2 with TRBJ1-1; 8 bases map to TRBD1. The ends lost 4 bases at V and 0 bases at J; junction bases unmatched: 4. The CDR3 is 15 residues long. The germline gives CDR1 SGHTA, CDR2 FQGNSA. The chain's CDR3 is CASSSRTGMNTEAFF. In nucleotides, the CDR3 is TGTGCCAGCAGCTCCCGGACAGGGATGAACACTGAAGCTTTCTTT.

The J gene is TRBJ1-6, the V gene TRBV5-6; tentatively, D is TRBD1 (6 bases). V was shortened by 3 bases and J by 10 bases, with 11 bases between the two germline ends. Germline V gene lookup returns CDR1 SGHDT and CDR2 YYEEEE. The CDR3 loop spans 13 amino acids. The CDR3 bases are TGTGCCAGCAGCTCGGGAGGGGGATCACCCCTCCACTTT. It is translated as CASSSGGGSPLHF.

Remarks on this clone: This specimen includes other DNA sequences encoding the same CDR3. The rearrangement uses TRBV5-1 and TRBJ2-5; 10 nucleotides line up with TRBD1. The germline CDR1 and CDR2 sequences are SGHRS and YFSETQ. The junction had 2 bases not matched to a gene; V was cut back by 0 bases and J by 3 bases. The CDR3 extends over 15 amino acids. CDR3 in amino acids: CASSLVGTGEETQYF. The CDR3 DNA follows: TGCGCCAGCAGCTTGGTAGGGACAGGGGAAGAGACCCAGTACTTC. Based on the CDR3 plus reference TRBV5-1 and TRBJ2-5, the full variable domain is KAGVTQTPRYLIKTRGQQVTLSCSPISGHRSVSWYQQTPGQGLQFLFEYFSETQRNKGNFPGRFSGRQFSNSRSEMNVSTLELGDSALYLCASSLVGTGEETQYFGPGTRLLVL.

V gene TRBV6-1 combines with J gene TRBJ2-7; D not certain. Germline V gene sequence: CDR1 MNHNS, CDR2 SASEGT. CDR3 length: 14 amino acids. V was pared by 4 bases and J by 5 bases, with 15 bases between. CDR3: CASSALTDIHEQYF. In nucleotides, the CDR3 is TGTGCCAGCAGTGCCTTGACGGATATACACGAGCAGTACTTC.

CDR3 sequence (DNA): TGTGCCAGCAGCCCCGATAGTACCGGGACAGGTGAAGCTTTCTTT. Amino acids: CASSPDSTGTGEAFF. The rearrangement links TRBV7-2 to TRBJ1-1; 8 bases are shared with TRBD1. Losses at the gene ends were 5 bases for V and 7 bases for J; bases not matched to a gene: 12. Germline CDR1 reads SGHTA; CDR2 reads FQGNSA. The CDR3 is made up of 15 amino acids. Variable domain in full (rest from reference TRBV7-2 and TRBJ1-1): GAGVSQSPSNKVTEKGKDVELRCDPISGHTALYWYRQSLGQGLEFLIYFQGNSAPDKSGLPSDRFSAERTGGSVSTLTIQRTQQEDSAVYLCASSPDSTGTGEAFFGQGTRLTVV.

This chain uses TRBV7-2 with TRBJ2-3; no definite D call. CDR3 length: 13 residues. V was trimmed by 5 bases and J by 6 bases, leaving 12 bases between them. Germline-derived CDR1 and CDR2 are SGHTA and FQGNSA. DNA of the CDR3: TGTGCCAGCAGCGCGGACCGAAGCGATACGCAGTATTTT. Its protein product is CASSADRSDTQYF. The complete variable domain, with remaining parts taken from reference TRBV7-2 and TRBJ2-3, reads GAGVSQSPSNKVTEKGKDVELRCDPISGHTALYWYRQSLGQGLEFLIYFQGNSAPDKSGLPSDRFSAERTGGSVSTLTIQRTQQEDSAVYLCASSADRSDTQYFGPGTRLTVL.

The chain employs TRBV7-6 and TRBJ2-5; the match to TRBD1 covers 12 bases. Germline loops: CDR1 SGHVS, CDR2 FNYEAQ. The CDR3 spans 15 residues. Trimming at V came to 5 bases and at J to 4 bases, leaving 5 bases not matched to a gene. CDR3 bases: TGTGCCAGCAGCCGGGACAGGGGGCTGAGAGAGACCCAGTACTTC. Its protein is CASSRDRGLRETQYF.

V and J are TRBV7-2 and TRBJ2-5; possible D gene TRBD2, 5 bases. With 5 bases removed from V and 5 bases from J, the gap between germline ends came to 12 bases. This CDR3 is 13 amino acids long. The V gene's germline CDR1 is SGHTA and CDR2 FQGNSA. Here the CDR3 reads CASSSGSAETQYF. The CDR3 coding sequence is TGTGCCAGCAGCAGCGGCTCCGCGGAGACCCAGTACTTC.

The CDR3 nucleotides read TGTGCCAGCAGCTTAGTAGCGGGGGGTCTCAATGAGCAGTTCTTC. Its translation: CASSLVAGGLNEQFF. The V call is TRBV7-2, the J call TRBJ2-1; 10 nucleotides agree with TRBD2. The CDR3 covers 15 residues. CDR1 and CDR2 (germline): SGHTA, FQGNSA. After removal of 1 base from V and 6 bases from J, the junction contained 3 bases not matched to a gene.

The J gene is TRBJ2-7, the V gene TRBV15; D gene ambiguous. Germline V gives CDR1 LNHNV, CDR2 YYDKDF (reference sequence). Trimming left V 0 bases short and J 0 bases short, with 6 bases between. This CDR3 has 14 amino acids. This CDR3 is CATSRDSVSYEQYF. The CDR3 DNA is TGTGCCACCAGCAGAGATTCAGTCTCCTACGAGCAGTACTTC.

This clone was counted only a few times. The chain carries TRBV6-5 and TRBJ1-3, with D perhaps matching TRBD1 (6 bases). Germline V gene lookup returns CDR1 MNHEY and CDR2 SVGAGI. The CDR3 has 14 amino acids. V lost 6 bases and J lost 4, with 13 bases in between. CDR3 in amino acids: CASRTTGLGNTIYF. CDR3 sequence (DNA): TGTGCCAGCAGAACTACAGGGTTGGGAAACACCATATATTTT.

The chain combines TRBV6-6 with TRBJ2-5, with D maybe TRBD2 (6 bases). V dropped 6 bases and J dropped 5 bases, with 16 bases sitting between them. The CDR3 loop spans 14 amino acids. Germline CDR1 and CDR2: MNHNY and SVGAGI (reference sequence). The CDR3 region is CASRLPGAGETQYF. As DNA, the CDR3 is TGTGCCAGCAGGCTCCCCGGGGCGGGGGAGACCCAGTACTTC.

In DNA form, the CDR3 reads TGTGCCAGCAGTGTGGGGACTAGCGGGAGTTATGAGCAGTTCTTC. Translating it yields CASSVGTSGSYEQFF. The chain employs TRBV6-1 and TRBJ2-1, with TRBD2 identical over 14 bases. Germline V CDR1 and CDR2: MNHNS, SASEGT. The ends lost 4 bases at V and 8 bases at J; junction bases unmatched: 4. The CDR3 length is 15 residues.

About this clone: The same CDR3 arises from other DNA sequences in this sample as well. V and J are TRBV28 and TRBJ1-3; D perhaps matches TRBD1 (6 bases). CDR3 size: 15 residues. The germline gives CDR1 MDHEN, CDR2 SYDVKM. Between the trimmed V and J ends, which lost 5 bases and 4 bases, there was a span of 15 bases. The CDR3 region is CASSPGDNSGNTIYF. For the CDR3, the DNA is TGTGCCAGCAGTCCCGGGGACAACAGCGGAAACACCATATATTTT.

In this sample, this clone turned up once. CDR3 bases: TGCAGCGTTGTTGGGATCTATGGCTACACCTTC. It codes for CSVVGIYGYTF. The chain couples TRBV29-1 to TRBJ1-2; D gene unclear. V was pared by 4 bases and J by 4 bases, with 7 bases between. The CDR3 spans 11 residues. Germline V gene sequence: CDR1 SQVTM, CDR2 ANQGSEA.

CDR3 nucleotide sequence: TGTGCCAGCAGTTACGGCCGGGGAGGGCACGAGCAGTACTTC. It yields the protein CASSYGRGGHEQYF. The chain couples TRBV6-5 to TRBJ2-7, with 7 bases lining up with TRBD2. The CDR3 totals 14 residues. J was trimmed by 5 bases and V by 2 bases; bases with no gene match: 6. Germline values: CDR1 MNHEY, CDR2 SVGAGI.

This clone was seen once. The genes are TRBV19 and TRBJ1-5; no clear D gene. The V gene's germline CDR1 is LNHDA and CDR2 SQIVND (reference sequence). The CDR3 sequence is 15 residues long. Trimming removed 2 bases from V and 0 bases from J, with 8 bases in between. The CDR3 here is CASSITANSNQPQHF. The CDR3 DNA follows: TGTGCCAGTAGTATAACTGCGAATAGCAATCAGCCCCAGCATTTT.

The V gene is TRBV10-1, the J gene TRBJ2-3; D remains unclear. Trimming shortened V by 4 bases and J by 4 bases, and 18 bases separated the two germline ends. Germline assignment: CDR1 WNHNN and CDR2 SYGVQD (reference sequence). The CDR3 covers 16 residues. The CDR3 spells CASSAPDRTGPDTQYF. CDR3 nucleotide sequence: TGCGCCAGCAGTGCCCCTGACCGTACGGGCCCAGATACGCAGTATTTT.

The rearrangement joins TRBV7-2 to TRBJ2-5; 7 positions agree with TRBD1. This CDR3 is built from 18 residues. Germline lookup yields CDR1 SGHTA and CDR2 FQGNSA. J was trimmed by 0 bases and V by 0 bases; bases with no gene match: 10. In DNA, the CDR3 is TGTGCCAGCAGCTTAGCGGGGGACAGCCGATTGTACCAAGAGACCCAGTACTTC. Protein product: CASSLAGDSRLYQETQYF.

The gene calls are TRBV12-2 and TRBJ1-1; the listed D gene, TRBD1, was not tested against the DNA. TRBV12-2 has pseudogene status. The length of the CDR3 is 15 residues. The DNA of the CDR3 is TGTGCAAGTCGTTACAAAGGACAGTTGAACACTGAAGCTTTCTTT. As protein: CASRYKGQLNTEAFF.